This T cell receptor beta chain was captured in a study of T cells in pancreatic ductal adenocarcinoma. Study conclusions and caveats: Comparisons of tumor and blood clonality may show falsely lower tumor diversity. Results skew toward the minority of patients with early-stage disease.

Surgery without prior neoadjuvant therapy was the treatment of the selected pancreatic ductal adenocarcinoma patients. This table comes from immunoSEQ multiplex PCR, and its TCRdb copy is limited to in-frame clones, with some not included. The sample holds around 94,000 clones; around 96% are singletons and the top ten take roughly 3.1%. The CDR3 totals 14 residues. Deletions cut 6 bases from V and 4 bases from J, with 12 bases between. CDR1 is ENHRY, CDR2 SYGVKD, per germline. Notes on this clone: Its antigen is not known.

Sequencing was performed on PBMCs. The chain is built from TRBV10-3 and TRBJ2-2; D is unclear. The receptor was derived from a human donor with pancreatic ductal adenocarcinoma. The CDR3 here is CAISPWPTTGELFF. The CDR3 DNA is TGTGCCATCAGCCCATGGCCCACCACCGGGGAGCTGTTTTTT.